Below are 18 T cell receptor beta chains sequenced from a single sample in a study of CD8+CD57+ T cells in acquired aplastic anemia (dated by TCRdb to the late 2010s). The data were produced on an Illumina HiSeq 2000. Genomic DNA served as template for TCR beta VDJ combination and CDR3 sequence profiling. In TCRdb, the public reads were trimmed at Q25 with fastp and aligned with MiXCR, with productive beta chains retained. Each CDR3 protein gets just one entry, which takes the most common genes and DNA from the rows behind it. In all, the sample holds more than 150,000 distinct CDR3 sequences, and approximately 44% of those were seen once. The top ten hold 3% to 4% of the sample. Flow cytometry had shown CD8+CD57+ cell expansion in the patients selected for sequencing. Sequences were obtained from sorted CD4+, CD8+, or CD8+CD57+ T cells (not recorded which) from PBMCs. Receptors were obtained from a human donor with aplastic anemia.

The rearrangement uses TRBV2 and TRBJ1-1, with TRBD1 matching over 9 bases. The CDR3 spans 13 residues. The trim removed 10 bases at V and 6 bases at J, leaving 9 bases unmatched. Germline CDR1 SNHLY, CDR2 FYNNEI. The CDR3 region is CANVGTGRPEAFF. CDR3 sequence (DNA): TGTGCCAACGTCGGGACAGGGAGACCTGAAGCTTTCTTT. Combining the CDR3 with reference TRBV2 and TRBJ1-1 gives the whole variable domain EPEVTQTPSHQVTQMGQEVILRCVPISNHLYFYWYRQILGQKVEFLVSFYNNEISEKSEIFDDQFSVERPDGSNFTLKIRSTKLEDSAMYFCANVGTGRPEAFFGQGTRLTVV.

For this clonotype: This may arise from a read error, as a much more abundant clone is one base away. The V call is TRBV5-4, the J call TRBJ1-1; D remains ambiguous. The CDR3 extends over 13 amino acids. Germline V gives CDR1 SGHNT, CDR2 YYREEE (reference sequence). V gave up 7 bases and J gave up 4 bases, with 14 bases separating them. The CDR3: CASGGVVGTEAFF. CDR3 bases: TGTGCCAGCGGCGGGGTAGTAGGCACTGAAGCTTTCTTT.

This clonotype was seen a handful of times. The chain combines TRBV6-5 with TRBJ1-4; a weak D match, TRBD1 (5 bases). CDR1 is MNHEY, CDR2 SVGAGI, per germline. Trimming took off 0 bases at V and 5 bases at J, with 10 bases between the two ends. This CDR3 has 15 amino acids. For the CDR3, the DNA is TGTGCCAGCAGTTACTCAGGGACGGAGAATGAAAAACTGTTTTTT. It encodes CASSYSGTENEKLFF.

This clonotype was seen repeatedly, ten times or more. V gene TRBV5-8 combines with J gene TRBJ1-1; a weak D match, TRBD1 (6 bases). The V and J ends lost 4 bases and 1 base respectively, with 14 bases between them. The CDR3 totals 15 residues. Germline V gene sequence: CDR1 SGHTS, CDR2 YDEGEE. CDR3 DNA sequence: TGTGCCAGCAGCCCTGTAAGGGGGAAGAACACTGAAGCTTTCTTT. Translated: CASSPVRGKNTEAFF.

The chain couples TRBV7-2 to TRBJ2-5; D gene ambiguous. Trimming shortened V by 1 base and J by 9 bases, and 6 bases separated the two germline ends. The length of the CDR3 is 11 residues. Germline V gene sequence: CDR1 SGHTA, CDR2 FQGNSA. The CDR3 protein is CASSLGVAQYF. The CDR3 coding sequence is TGTGCCAGCAGCTTAGGAGTGGCCCAGTACTTC.

This chain connects TRBV20-1 to TRBJ1-6; weak D call: TRBD1 (5 bases). Per the germline V gene, CDR1 is DFQATT and CDR2 is SNEGSKA (reference sequence). CDR3 length: 15 residues. Trimming took 2 bases from V and 14 from J, leaving 22 bases between them. The CDR3 DNA reads as TGCAGTGCTAGATCTCCGGGACCGCGGAAGAGGACCCTCCACTTT. This sequence encodes CSARSPGPRKRTLHF.

This clonotype has a count of ten or more. V is TRBV6-1 and J is TRBJ2-7; D uncertain. In germline, CDR1 is MNHNS, CDR2 SASEGT. This CDR3 is 11 amino acids long. V was cut by 8 bases and J by 7 bases, with 12 bases left in between. CDR3 nucleotides: TGTGCCAGCGCCACTTACGGGGAGCAGTACGTC. Amino acid sequence: CASATYGEQYV.

The chain couples TRBV29-1 to TRBJ1-2, with D perhaps matching TRBD1 (5 bases). V lost 4 bases to trimming and J lost 3 bases, with 12 bases between them. CDR1 and CDR2 from the germline V gene are SQVTM and ANQGSEA. This CDR3 is 13 amino acids long. The CDR3 sequence is CSVGGTRDYGYTF. The CDR3 DNA reads as TGCAGCGTTGGTGGGACTAGGGACTATGGCTACACCTTC.

The table lists this clonotype with many counts. The genes are TRBV5-5 and TRBJ2-6, with 9 bases fitting TRBD1. Germline V CDR1 and CDR2: SGHKS, YYEKEE (reference sequence). V lost 4 bases to trimming and J lost 4 bases; unmatched junction nucleotides: 12. CDR3 length: 18 residues. The CDR3 loop reads CASSHRDRVVSGANVLTF. In DNA, the CDR3 is TGTGCCAGCAGCCACAGGGACAGGGTTGTCTCCGGGGCCAACGTCCTGACTTTC.

The chain recombines TRBV29-1 with TRBJ2-7; the D call may be TRBD1 or TRBD2 (5 bases each). CDR1 SQVTM and CDR2 ANQGSEA come from the germline V gene. V shed 7 bases and J shed 4 bases, with 26 bases lying between them. The CDR3 is 16 amino acids. CDR3 in DNA: TGCAGCGGGGGACGGATTCCCTCGTTTTTGGGGTACGAGCAGTACTTC. This gives the protein CSGGRIPSFLGYEQYF.

The V call is TRBV29-1, the J call TRBJ2-3, with 10 bases that match TRBD2. CDR1 SQVTM and CDR2 ANQGSEA come from the germline V gene. V trimming: 7 bases; J trimming: 1 base; junction bases outside the gene matches: 2. The CDR3 has 13 residues. The CDR3 sequence: CSGLAGGTDTQYF. CDR3 in DNA: TGCAGCGGTCTAGCGGGAGGCACAGATACGCAGTATTTT.

The sample holds many counts of this clonotype. V is TRBV2 and J is TRBJ1-4; TRBD1 matches at 7 bases. The germline gives CDR1 SNHLY, CDR2 FYNNEI. CDR3 length: 16 residues. V gave up 2 bases and J gave up 4 bases; unmatched junction bases: 7. The CDR3 DNA reads as TGTGCCAGCAGTGAATGGGGGACAGTTATTAATGAAAAACTGTTTTTT. It translates to CASSEWGTVINEKLFF.

The V gene is TRBV7-2, the J gene TRBJ1-1, with 7 bases aligning to TRBD1. J lost 4 bases, V lost 4 bases, and 3 bases had no gene match. The CDR3 loop spans 13 amino acids. From germline, CDR1 is SGHTA and CDR2 FQGNSA. CDR3 loop: CASSSRGSTEAFF. The CDR3 nucleotides are TGTGCCAGCAGCTCCAGGGGGAGCACTGAAGCTTTCTTT.

This clonotype was seen many times. The J gene is TRBJ1-1, the V gene TRBV19; 11 nucleotides match TRBD1. CDR3 length equals 19 residues. V was clipped by 9 bases and J by 1 base; unmatched bases: 19. Germline CDR1 is LNHDA and CDR2 is SQIVND (reference sequence). CDR3 loop: CASKKGPGTGGVGNTEAFF. The DNA for the CDR3 is TGTGCCAGCAAAAAGGGGCCGGGGACAGGGGGGGTCGGGAACACTGAAGCTTTCTTT.

Worth noting for this clonotype: Mismatch with germline at one junction end may stem from a read error. The chain combines TRBV10-1 with TRBJ2-2; D is perhaps TRBD2 (6 bases). Germline CDR1 reads WNHNN; CDR2 reads SYGVQD (reference sequence). This CDR3 contains 16 residues. CDR3 sequence: CASSYSGTPIGEELFF. CDR3 coding DNA: TGTGCCAGCAGTTACTCCGGGACTCCTATCGGCGAGGAGCTGTTTTTT.

This clonotype was seen ten or more times. V is TRBV2 and J is TRBJ2-1, with TRBD2 matching 11 bases. Germline values: CDR1 SNHLY, CDR2 FYNNEI. The trim removed 5 bases at V and 13 bases at J, leaving 7 bases unmatched. The CDR3 length is 13 residues. CDR3 sequence reads: CASSLTSGGNQFF. CDR3 DNA sequence: TGTGCCAGCAGTCTTACTAGCGGGGGCAATCAGTTCTTC.

V gene TRBV24-1 combines with J gene TRBJ2-7, with TRBD1 as a possible D gene (6 bases). Trimming cost V 9 bases and J 4 bases, with 15 bases left between them. The CDR3 spans 13 residues. CDR1 is KGHDR and CDR2 is SFDVKD in the germline V gene. The CDR3 coding sequence is TGTGCCACCTCCCATGGGGGCTCTTACGAGCAGTACTTC. Encoded protein: CATSHGGSYEQYF.

The chain combines TRBV10-2 with TRBJ1-5, with 12 bases matching TRBD1. Germline V gives CDR1 WSHSY, CDR2 SAAADI. J gave up 7 bases and V 5 bases, and 9 bases lay outside the gene matches. The CDR3 totals 16 residues. The CDR3 DNA follows: TGCGCCAGCAGTCCGGGACAGGGGGCAGGGAGGCAGCCCCAGCATTTT. Translation gives CASSPGQGAGRQPQHF.